This TCR beta chain was captured in a study of blood T cell repertoires in COVID-19. The protocol was immunoSEQ multiplex PCR, while the TCRdb copy is restricted to in-frame clones and leaves out a portion. The data hold under 65,000 clones, with about 70% observed a single time. This sequence originates from a woman between 70 and 85 years old with acute or convalescent COVID-19. Material: peripheral blood.

The CDR3 bases are TGCGCCAGCAGCTTGGGATCGGCTGGGGCCAACGTCCTGACTTTC. This sequence encodes CASSLGSAGANVLTF. V usage is TRBV5-1 and J usage is TRBJ2-6; no reliable D call. This CDR3 contains 15 residues. Trimming took 0 bases from V and 2 from J, leaving 6 bases between them. CDR1 and CDR2 from the germline V gene are SGHRS and YFSETQ.